This T cell receptor beta chain was recorded in a study of blood T cell repertoires in COVID-19. Study overall: Material from acute and convalescent COVID-19 was sourced from the United States, Italy and Spain. T cells, B-cell-depleted T cells, or PBMCs supplied cDNA or gDNA.

Trimming shortened V by 0 bases and J by 7 bases, and 18 bases separated the two germline ends. The V gene's germline CDR1 is GTSNPN and CDR2 SVGIG (reference sequence). The CDR3 sequence is 15 residues long. In the study's own analysis: Estimated nucleated cell counts came from reference gene primer amplification. Method: immunoSEQ multiplex PCR; TCRdb's copy keeps in-frame clones and lacks some. V and J calls and clone size come straight from that table; D and trimming were deduced from the DNA. The sample includes about 40,000 clones, roughly 90% of them seen just once. The receptor was isolated from a human donor in a cohort sampled during active COVID-19. The sequenced sample consisted of peripheral blood. The V gene is TRBV30, the J gene TRBJ1-2, with D perhaps TRBD1 (6 bases). The CDR3 here is CAWSVRGSTTGGYTF. In DNA, the CDR3 is TGTGCCTGGAGTGTACGGGGAAGCACGACAGGTGGCTACACCTTC.